The clone carrying this TCR beta chain was found many times. Among ophthalmopathy patients, the Clinical Activity Score reached at least 3, the NOSPECS grade reached at least 4, and duration remained under 3 months. This entry belongs to a study of T cells in Graves' hyperthyroidism and ophthalmopathy. Researchers amplified the TCR beta CDR3 regions from RNA transcripts. First-round RT-PCR with HTBI primers amplified the TCR CDR3 region. TCRdb processed the multiplex PCR reads anew with MiXCR; each CDR3 protein has one entry. The table includes some 370,000 distinct CDR3 sequences, over 11% detected once. The CDR3 runs to 16 residues. Germline loops: CDR1 LGHDT, CDR2 YNNKEL (reference sequence). The V gene end was trimmed by 2 bases and the J gene end by 4 bases; junction bases not matched to a gene: 6.

The sequencing input was blood. V gene TRBV3-1 combines with J gene TRBJ2-1; 9 bases map to TRBD2. The sequence derives from a man aged 50-60 years with Graves' ophthalmopathy. CDR3 bases: TGTGCCAGCAGCCAAATTAGCGGGAGTTCGTACAATGAGCAGTTCTTC. Translated, it gives CASSQISGSSYNEQFF.